Shown below are 7 T cell receptor beta chains from a single sample sequenced in a study of blood T cell repertoires in COVID-19. Clones were read by immunoSEQ multiplex PCR, and TCRdb kept only the in-frame ones, dropping some. The sample records 300,000 to 400,000 clones, 89% being singletons. Sequenced input: peripheral blood. The receptors originated from a woman in her twenties or thirties with COVID-19, enrolled during active disease.

The chain links TRBV10-3 to TRBJ1-2; 9 nucleotides line up with TRBD1. The CDR3 has 13 amino acids. Trimming at V came to 7 bases and at J to 7 bases, leaving 7 bases not matched to a gene. Looked up from germline, CDR1 is ENHRY and CDR2 is SYGVKD. CDR3 sequence reads: CAINRQGEGGYTF. The CDR3 DNA sequence: TGTGCCATCAACCGACAGGGGGAGGGTGGCTACACCTTC.

J is TRBJ2-7 and V is TRBV6-2 or TRBV6-3, with D maybe TRBD2 (6 bases). From germline, CDR1 is MNHEY and CDR2 SVGEGT. The CDR3 covers 14 residues. The V and J ends lost 6 bases and 6 bases respectively, with 18 bases between them. The CDR3 sequence is CASSRRGSWGEQYV. CDR3 in DNA: TGTGCCAGCAGCCGGCGGGGTTCTTGGGGCGAGCAGTACGTC.

V usage is TRBV5-8 and J usage is TRBJ1-4, with D maybe TRBD1 (5 bases). Germline CDR1 is SGHTS and CDR2 is YDEGEE. The V end was cut by 4 bases, the J end by 8 bases, with 15 bases between. The CDR3 length is 14 residues. CDR3 bases: TGTGCCAGCAGCCCCCGGGCCGGGGGGGAAAAACTGTTTTTT. Residues: CASSPRAGGEKLFF.

V usage is TRBV9 and J usage is TRBJ1-4; possibly TRBD1 for D (6 bases). CDR3 length equals 15 residues. CDR1 is SGDLS, CDR2 YYNGEE, per germline. V dropped 3 bases and J dropped 4 bases, with 13 bases sitting between them. CDR3 in amino acids: CASSENGQFNEKLFF. The CDR3 nucleotides are TGTGCCAGCAGCGAGAACGGACAGTTTAATGAAAAACTGTTTTTT.

The J gene is TRBJ2-5, the V gene TRBV11-3; 14 bases map to TRBD2. Germline V gives CDR1 SGHNT, CDR2 YENEEA. This CDR3 comprises 16 residues. V trimming: 4 bases; J trimming: 3 bases; junction bases outside the gene matches: 4. CDR3 bases: TGTGCCAGCAGCTCAGTGACTAGCGGGGGGGAAGAGACCCAGTACTTC. Protein: CASSSVTSGGEETQYF. The entire variable domain, with the rest obtained from reference TRBV11-3 and TRBJ2-5, is as follows: EAGVVQSPRYKIIEKKQPVAFWCNPISGHNTLYWYLQNLGQGPELLIRYENEEAVDDSQLPKDRFSAERLKGVDSTLKIQPAELGDSAVYLCASSSVTSGGEETQYFGPGTRLLVL.

The genes are TRBV5-4 and TRBJ2-5; D might be TRBD2 (6 bases). In germline, CDR1 is SGHNT, CDR2 YYREEE (reference sequence). This CDR3 has 13 residues. With 5 bases removed from V and 7 bases from J, the gap between germline ends came to 15 bases. The CDR3 sequence is CASSRDSEGTQYF. CDR3 nucleotide sequence: TGTGCCAGCAGTCGGGACTCCGAAGGGACCCAGTACTTC.

The CDR3 DNA reads TGCGCCAGCAGCATTACGGGACAGGGTCCGTATGAGCAGTTCTTC. Its translation: CASSITGQGPYEQFF. The chain combines TRBV5-1 with TRBJ2-1; TRBD1 matches 9 bases. The V and J ends lost 4 bases and 8 bases, in that order; junction bases with no gene match: 10. Looked up from germline, CDR1 is SGHRS and CDR2 is YFSETQ. The CDR3 is made up of 15 amino acids.